The present entry profiles one T cell receptor (beta chain) with its context. This sample was taken from a study of CD8 T cells in ankylosing spondylitis. Making the TCR beta libraries involved quantitative 5'-RACE with molecular barcodes. TCRdb used MiXCR to reprocess the 5' RACE reads, holding one entry per CDR3 protein. The table records 300,000 to 350,000 distinct CDR3 sequences, about 14% of them present only once. V was trimmed by 6 bases and J by 2 bases, leaving 14 bases between them. CDR1 and CDR2 from the germline V gene are ENHRY and SYGVKD. The CDR3 length is 14 residues. The specimen sequenced was blood, either unsorted or a sorted T cell fraction (not recorded which). The V gene is TRBV10-3, the J gene TRBJ2-7; possibly TRBD1 for D (5 bases). The TCR was taken from a male donor with ankylosing spondylitis or in good health (not recorded which). This chain's CDR3 is CAISDGSGTYEQYF. Here the CDR3 DNA reads TGTGCCATCAGCGACGGGTCAGGGACCTACGAGCAGTACTTC.